Listed below are T cell receptor beta chains from one sample, sequenced in a study of naive and memory T cell subsets. One entry per CDR3 protein results from TCRdb running MiXCR on the UMI-ligation and nested PCR reads. The sample holds approximately 140,000 distinct CDR3 sequences, 22% seen once. Specimen: naive CD4+ T cells from blood. The source is a human donor in good health. Each CDR3 is given with its conserved first and last residue. D genes are given only for firm matches. A row's size may be missing; if present it is once, few, many or a size class.

19 TRBJ2-1 TRBD2 few TRBV3-1 CASSQDFRTSGRALNEQFF TGTGCCAGCAGCCAAGATTTCCGGACTAGCGGGAGGGCCCTCAATGAGCAGTTCTTC
13 TRBJ2-7 TRBD1 - TRBV11-2 CASSWGQGREQYF TGTGCCAGCAGCTGGGGACAGGGACGCGAGCAGTACTTC
17 TRBJ2-1 TRBD2 - TRBV6-2/TRBV6-3 CASRPIQTSGRQNEQFF TGTGCCAGCAGACCTATTCAGACTAGCGGGAGGCAAAATGAGCAGTTCTTC
17 TRBJ1-2 - - TRBV3-1 CASSQDTALEGNYGYTF TGTGCCAGCAGCCAAGATACGGCTCTGGAGGGAAACTATGGCTACACCTTC
17 TRBJ2-6 TRBD2 few TRBV28 CASSPHLGGSGANVLTF TGTGCCAGCAGTCCCCACCTGGGGGGGAGTGGGGCCAACGTCCTGACTTTC
11 TRBJ2-3 - - TRBV14 CASSHGDTQYF TGTGCCAGCAGCCATGGGGATACGCAGTATTTT
14 TRBJ2-1 - - TRBV12-3/TRBV12-4 CASSSTYPRGEQFF TGTGCCAGCAGTTCAACCTATCCCCGCGGGGAGCAGTTCTTC
11 TRBJ2-1 - - TRBV6-1 CASSVNREQFF TGTGCCAGCAGTGTGAATCGTGAGCAGTTCTTC
17 TRBJ2-3 TRBD2 - TRBV27 CASSPNPSGTSTDTQYF TGTGCCAGCAGTCCGAACCCTAGCGGAACTAGCACAGATACGCAGTATTTT
14 TRBJ1-4 - few TRBV20-1 CSGRQGGSIEKLFF TGCAGTGGTCGACAAGGGGGGTCGATAGAAAAACTGTTTTTT
18 TRBJ2-4 - - TRBV15 CATSRGGASALAKNIQYF TGTGCCACCAGCAGAGGGGGGGCCAGTGCCCTAGCCAAAAACATTCAGTACTTC
15 TRBJ2-1 TRBD2 few TRBV6-2/TRBV6-3 CASSYELAGANEQFF TGTGCCAGCAGTTACGAACTAGCGGGAGCGAATGAGCAGTTCTTC
18 TRBJ2-1 TRBD1 - TRBV27 CASSVTLFGTGVRDEQFF TGTGCCAGCAGTGTTACTCTCTTTGGGACAGGGGTACGGGATGAGCAGTTCTTC
16 TRBJ2-1 TRBD2 few TRBV20-1 CSARDTGLAVLPQQFF TGCAGTGCTAGAGATACGGGACTAGCGGTTCTCCCCCAGCAGTTCTTC
14 TRBJ2-1 TRBD2 few TRBV25-1 CASSDLAGYNEQFF TGTGCCAGCAGTGATTTAGCGGGGTACAATGAGCAGTTCTTC